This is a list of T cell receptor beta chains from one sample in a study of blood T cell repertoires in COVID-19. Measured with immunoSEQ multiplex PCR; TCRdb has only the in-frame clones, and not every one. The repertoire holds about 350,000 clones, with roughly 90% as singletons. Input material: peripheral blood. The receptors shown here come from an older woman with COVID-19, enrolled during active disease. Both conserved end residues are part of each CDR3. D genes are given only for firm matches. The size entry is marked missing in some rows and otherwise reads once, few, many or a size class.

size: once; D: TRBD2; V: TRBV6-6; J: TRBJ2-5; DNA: TGTGCCAGCAGAACAGCGGGGGAACAAGAGACCCAGTACTTC; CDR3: CASRTAGEQETQYF
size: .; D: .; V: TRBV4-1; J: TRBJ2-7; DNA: TGCGCCAGCAGCCGCCGAATGGAGCAGGGGCCTCTCTACGAGCAGTACTTC; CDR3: CASSRRMEQGPLYEQYF
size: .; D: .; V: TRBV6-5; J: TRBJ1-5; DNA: TGTGCCAGCAGTTCCCTCAGGTCCAATCAGCCCCAGCATTTT; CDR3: CASSSLRSNQPQHF
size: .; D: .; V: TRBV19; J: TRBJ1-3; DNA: TGTGCCAGTAGTATCGTCTTAGGAAACACCATATATTTT; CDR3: CASSIVLGNTIYF
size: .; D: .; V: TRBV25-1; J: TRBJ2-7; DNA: TGTGCCAGCAGTGTCGAGATCCACTACGAGCAGTACTTC; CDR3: CASSVEIHYEQYF
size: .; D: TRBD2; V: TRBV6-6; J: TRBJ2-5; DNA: TGTGCAGAGTGGGGCGGGGGGGCCCGTGAGACCCAGTACTTC; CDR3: CAEWGGGARETQYF
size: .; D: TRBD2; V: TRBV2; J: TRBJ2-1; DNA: TGTGCCAGCAGCCAAGGCGGGGGATCCTACAATGAGCAGTTCTTC; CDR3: CASSQGGGSYNEQFF
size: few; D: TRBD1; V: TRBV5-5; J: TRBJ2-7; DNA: TGTGCCAGCAGCTTTCCGGGACAGGGGGAATACGAGCAGTACTTC; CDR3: CASSFPGQGEYEQYF
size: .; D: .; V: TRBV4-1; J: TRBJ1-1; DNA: TGCGCCAGCAGCCAAGCCCAGTACCCGAACACTGAAGCTTTCTTT; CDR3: CASSQAQYPNTEAFF
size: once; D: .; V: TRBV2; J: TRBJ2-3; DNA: TGTGCCAGCAGAAGCGGGAGCACAGATACGCAGTATTTT; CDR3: CASRSGSTDTQYF
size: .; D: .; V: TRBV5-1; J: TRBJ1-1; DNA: TGCGCCAGCAGCTTATTGCAGGCCCCGGGGACTGAAGCTTTCTTT; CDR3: CASSLLQAPGTEAFF
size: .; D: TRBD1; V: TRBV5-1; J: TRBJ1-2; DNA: TGCGCCAGCAGACCCCGGGACAGGGGTTCTCCCTATGGCTACACCTTC; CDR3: CASRPRDRGSPYGYTF
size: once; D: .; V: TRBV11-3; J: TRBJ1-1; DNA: TGTGCCAGCAGCTTAGGCGGTCGGGGAGCCGGGACTTTCTTT; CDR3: CASSLGGRGAGTFF
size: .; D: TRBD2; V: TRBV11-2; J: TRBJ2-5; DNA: TGTGCCAGCAGCCTGGGACTAGCGGTAAAAGAGACCCAGTACTTC; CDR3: CASSLGLAVKETQYF
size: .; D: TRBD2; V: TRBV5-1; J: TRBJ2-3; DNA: TGCGCCAGCTTACTCCAAGCGGGGGGGCCCGCAGATACGCAGTATTTT; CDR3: CASLLQAGGPADTQYF
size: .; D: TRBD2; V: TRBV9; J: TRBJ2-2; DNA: TGTGCCAGCAGCGTAGGGTCTAGCGGGGTTCCCGGGGAGCTGTTTTTT; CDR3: CASSVGSSGVPGELFF